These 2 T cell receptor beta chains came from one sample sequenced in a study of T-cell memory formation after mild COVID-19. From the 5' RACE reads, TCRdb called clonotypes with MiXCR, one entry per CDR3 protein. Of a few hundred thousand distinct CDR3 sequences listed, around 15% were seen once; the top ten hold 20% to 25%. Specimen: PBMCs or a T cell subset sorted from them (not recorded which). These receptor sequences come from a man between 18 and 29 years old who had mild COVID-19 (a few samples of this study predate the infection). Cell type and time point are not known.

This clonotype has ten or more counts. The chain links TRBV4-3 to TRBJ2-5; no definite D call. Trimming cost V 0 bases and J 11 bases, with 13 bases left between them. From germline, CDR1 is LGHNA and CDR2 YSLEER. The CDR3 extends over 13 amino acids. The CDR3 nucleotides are TGCGCCAGCAGCCAAGAAACTTGGGGAACGCAGTACTTC. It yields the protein CASSQETWGTQYF.

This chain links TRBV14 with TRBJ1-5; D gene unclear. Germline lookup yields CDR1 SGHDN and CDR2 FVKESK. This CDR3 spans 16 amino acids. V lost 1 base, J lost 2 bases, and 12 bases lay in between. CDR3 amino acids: CASSQVRVGGNQPQHF. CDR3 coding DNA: TGTGCCAGCAGCCAAGTTAGGGTGGGTGGCAATCAGCCCCAGCATTTT.